This is a list of T cell receptor beta chains from one sample in a study of T-cell reconstitution after alpha-beta-depleted transplantation in children. Each CDR3 protein gets one entry after TCRdb re-called the PCR reads with MiXCR. The data show hundreds of thousands of distinct CDR3 sequences, 13% seen once. Source: PBMCs, mostly from graft donor cells, taken 360 days after TCRalphabeta/CD19-depleted stem cell transplant. All receptors derive from a male patient under 18 who had a stem cell transplant for acute myeloid leukemia, so the T cells may come from the graft donor. CDR3s include the opening cysteine and the closing phenylalanine or tryptophan. Each record gives: CDR3 DNA, CDR3 protein, D gene, J gene, clone size, V gene. D genes are given only for firm matches. Expanded clones are given a class, and other clones once, few, many or no size at all.

DNA: TGTGCCAGCAGTTTATCTCTAGGCGGGCAGTTCTTC
CDR3: CASSLSLGGQFF
D: .
J: TRBJ2-1
size: many
V: TRBV28

DNA: TGCAGTGCTAGAGATCAGAGCGGGTTGGTTACCTACGAGCAGTACTTC
CDR3: CSARDQSGLVTYEQYF
D: .
J: TRBJ2-7
size: .
V: TRBV20-1

DNA: TGTGCCAGCAGTCCACAGGAGAACACCGGGGAGCTGTTTTTT
CDR3: CASSPQENTGELFF
D: .
J: TRBJ2-2
size: .
V: TRBV6-1

DNA: TGTGCCAGCAGCCCCGTCTCCACCGGGACAGGGATTGGCATTCAGTACTTC
CDR3: CASSPVSTGTGIGIQYF
D: TRBD1
J: TRBJ2-4
size: .
V: TRBV11-1

DNA: TGTGCCAGCAGCTTCTTAGAGACCCAGTACTTC
CDR3: CASSFLETQYF
D: .
J: TRBJ2-5
size: many
V: TRBV12-3/TRBV12-4

DNA: TGTGCCACCAGTGATAAGACAGGGGGCAGGTACGAGCAGTACTTC
CDR3: CATSDKTGGRYEQYF
D: TRBD1
J: TRBJ2-7
size: many
V: TRBV24-1

DNA: TGCAGTGCTAGAGGGTCTTACTTGCTTGAAGCTTTCTTT
CDR3: CSARGSYLLEAFF
D: .
J: TRBJ1-1
size: few
V: TRBV20-1

DNA: TGTGCCAGCAGCCAAGATCGGGGCGGGAGGACAGATACGCAGTATTTT
CDR3: CASSQDRGGRTDTQYF
D: TRBD2
J: TRBJ2-3
size: .
V: TRBV4-2

DNA: TGTGCCAGCAGCCAGACAGAGTCTAGCGTGTTCACCGGGGAGCTGTTTTTT
CDR3: CASSQTESSVFTGELFF
D: .
J: TRBJ2-2
size: many
V: TRBV14

DNA: TGTGCCAGCAGCCCTCGTCCCCGGGTAGCGGGAGCCGTAACCTTCTACAATGAGCAGTTCTTC
CDR3: CASSPRPRVAGAVTFYNEQFF
D: TRBD2
J: TRBJ2-1
size: many
V: TRBV7-9

DNA: TGCAGCGTTTCTGCGGGCCCATCGGAACTGTTTTTT
CDR3: CSVSAGPSELFF
D: .
J: TRBJ1-4
size: .
V: TRBV29-1

DNA: TGTGCCAGCAGCCTGCGGGGTCATCGGGGCACTGAAGCTTTCTTT
CDR3: CASSLRGHRGTEAFF
D: .
J: TRBJ1-1
size: few
V: TRBV3-1

DNA: TGCGCCAGCAGTCCTCTCATGGTAGCCTACTCCTACAATGAGCAGTTCTTC
CDR3: CASSPLMVAYSYNEQFF
D: .
J: TRBJ2-1
size: few
V: TRBV23-1

DNA: TGTGCCAGCAGCCACGGACCAGCTACCGGGGAGCTGTTTTTT
CDR3: CASSHGPATGELFF
D: .
J: TRBJ2-2
size: .
V: TRBV7-9

DNA: TGTGCCAGCAACATGGTTTCAACCAAAAACATTCAGTACTTC
CDR3: CASNMVSTKNIQYF
D: .
J: TRBJ2-4
size: few
V: TRBV2

DNA: TGCGCCAGCAGCTTGACTAGCGGGGCCTACGAGCAGTACTTC
CDR3: CASSLTSGAYEQYF
D: TRBD2
J: TRBJ2-7
size: .
V: TRBV5-1

DNA: TGTGCCAGCAGTTTGTCGTATGAGCAGTTCTTC
CDR3: CASSLSYEQFF
D: .
J: TRBJ2-1
size: many
V: TRBV12-3/TRBV12-4

DNA: TGTGCCAGCAGCTCCCGGAGGGGGGGGTATTTT
CDR3: CASSSRRGGYF
D: .
J: TRBJ2-3
size: .
V: TRBV7-2

DNA: TGTGCCAGCAGAGGTGGAACGGGAGTCGATACGCAGTATTTT
CDR3: CASRGGTGVDTQYF
D: .
J: TRBJ2-3
size: .
V: TRBV7-2

DNA: TGCAGTGCTAGGTTCTACGAGCAGTACTTC
CDR3: CSARFYEQYF
D: .
J: TRBJ2-7
size: many
V: TRBV20-1

DNA: TGTGCCATCAGTGAGTCTGGACAGCCTCTTCGTGTTGGGGCCAACGTCCTGACTTTC
CDR3: CAISESGQPLRVGANVLTF
D: .
J: TRBJ2-6
size: few
V: TRBV10-3